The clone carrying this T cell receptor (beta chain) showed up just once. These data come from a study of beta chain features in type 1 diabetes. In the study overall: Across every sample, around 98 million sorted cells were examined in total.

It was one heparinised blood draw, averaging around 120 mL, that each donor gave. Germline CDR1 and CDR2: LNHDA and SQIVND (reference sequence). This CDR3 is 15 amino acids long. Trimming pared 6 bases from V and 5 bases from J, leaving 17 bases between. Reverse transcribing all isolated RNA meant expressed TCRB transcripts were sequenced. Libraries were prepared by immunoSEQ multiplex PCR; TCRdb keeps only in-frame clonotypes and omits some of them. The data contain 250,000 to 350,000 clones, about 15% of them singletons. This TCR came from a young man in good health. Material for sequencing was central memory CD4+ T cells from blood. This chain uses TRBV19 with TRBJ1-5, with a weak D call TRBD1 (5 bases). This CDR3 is CASRSHRRGHQPQHF. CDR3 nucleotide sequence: TGTGCCAGTAGAAGCCACCGTCGGGGCCATCAGCCCCAGCATTTT.